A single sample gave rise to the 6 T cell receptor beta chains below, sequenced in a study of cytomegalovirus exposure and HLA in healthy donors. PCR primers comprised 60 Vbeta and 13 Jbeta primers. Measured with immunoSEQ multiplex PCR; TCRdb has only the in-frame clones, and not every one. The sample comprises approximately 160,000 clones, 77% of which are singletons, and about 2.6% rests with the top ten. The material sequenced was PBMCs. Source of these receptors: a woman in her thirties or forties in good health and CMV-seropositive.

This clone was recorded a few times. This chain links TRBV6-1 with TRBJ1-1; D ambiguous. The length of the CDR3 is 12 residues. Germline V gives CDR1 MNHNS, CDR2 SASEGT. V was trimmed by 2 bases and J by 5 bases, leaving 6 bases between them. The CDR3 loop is CASSELATEAFF. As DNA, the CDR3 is TGTGCCAGCAGTGAATTGGCTACTGAAGCTTTCTTT.

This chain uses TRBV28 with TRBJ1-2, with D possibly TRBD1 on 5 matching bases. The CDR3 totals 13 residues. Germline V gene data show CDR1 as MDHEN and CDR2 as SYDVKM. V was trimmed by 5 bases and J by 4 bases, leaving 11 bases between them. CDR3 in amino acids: CASSVTGVYGYTF. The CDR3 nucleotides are TGTGCCAGCAGTGTTACAGGAGTCTATGGCTACACCTTC.

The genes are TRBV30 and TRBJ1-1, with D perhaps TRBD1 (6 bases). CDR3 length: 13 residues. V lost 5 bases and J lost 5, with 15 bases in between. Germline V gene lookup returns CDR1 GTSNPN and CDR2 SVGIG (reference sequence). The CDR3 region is CAWAINDRTEAFF. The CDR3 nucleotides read TGTGCCTGGGCGATAAATGACAGGACTGAAGCTTTCTTT.

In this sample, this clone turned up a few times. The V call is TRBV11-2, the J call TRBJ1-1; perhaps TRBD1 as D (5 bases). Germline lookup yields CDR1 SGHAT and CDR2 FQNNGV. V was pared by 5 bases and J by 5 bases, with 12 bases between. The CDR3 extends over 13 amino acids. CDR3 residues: CASSQTGWTEAFF. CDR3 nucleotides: TGTGCCAGCAGCCAAACAGGCTGGACTGAAGCTTTCTTT.

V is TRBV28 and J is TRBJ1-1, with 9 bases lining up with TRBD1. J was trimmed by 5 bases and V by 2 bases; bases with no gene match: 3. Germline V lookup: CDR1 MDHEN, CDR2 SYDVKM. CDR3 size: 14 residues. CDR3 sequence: CASSLPTGGTEAFF. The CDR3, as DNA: TGTGCCAGCAGTTTACCGACAGGGGGGACTGAAGCTTTCTTT.

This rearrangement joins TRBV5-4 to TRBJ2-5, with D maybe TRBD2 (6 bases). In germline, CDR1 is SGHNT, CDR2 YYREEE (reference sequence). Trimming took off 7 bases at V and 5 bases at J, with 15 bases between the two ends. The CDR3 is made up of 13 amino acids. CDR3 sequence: CASRLRGRETQYF. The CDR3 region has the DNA TGTGCCAGCCGCCTACGAGGGAGGGAGACCCAGTACTTC.